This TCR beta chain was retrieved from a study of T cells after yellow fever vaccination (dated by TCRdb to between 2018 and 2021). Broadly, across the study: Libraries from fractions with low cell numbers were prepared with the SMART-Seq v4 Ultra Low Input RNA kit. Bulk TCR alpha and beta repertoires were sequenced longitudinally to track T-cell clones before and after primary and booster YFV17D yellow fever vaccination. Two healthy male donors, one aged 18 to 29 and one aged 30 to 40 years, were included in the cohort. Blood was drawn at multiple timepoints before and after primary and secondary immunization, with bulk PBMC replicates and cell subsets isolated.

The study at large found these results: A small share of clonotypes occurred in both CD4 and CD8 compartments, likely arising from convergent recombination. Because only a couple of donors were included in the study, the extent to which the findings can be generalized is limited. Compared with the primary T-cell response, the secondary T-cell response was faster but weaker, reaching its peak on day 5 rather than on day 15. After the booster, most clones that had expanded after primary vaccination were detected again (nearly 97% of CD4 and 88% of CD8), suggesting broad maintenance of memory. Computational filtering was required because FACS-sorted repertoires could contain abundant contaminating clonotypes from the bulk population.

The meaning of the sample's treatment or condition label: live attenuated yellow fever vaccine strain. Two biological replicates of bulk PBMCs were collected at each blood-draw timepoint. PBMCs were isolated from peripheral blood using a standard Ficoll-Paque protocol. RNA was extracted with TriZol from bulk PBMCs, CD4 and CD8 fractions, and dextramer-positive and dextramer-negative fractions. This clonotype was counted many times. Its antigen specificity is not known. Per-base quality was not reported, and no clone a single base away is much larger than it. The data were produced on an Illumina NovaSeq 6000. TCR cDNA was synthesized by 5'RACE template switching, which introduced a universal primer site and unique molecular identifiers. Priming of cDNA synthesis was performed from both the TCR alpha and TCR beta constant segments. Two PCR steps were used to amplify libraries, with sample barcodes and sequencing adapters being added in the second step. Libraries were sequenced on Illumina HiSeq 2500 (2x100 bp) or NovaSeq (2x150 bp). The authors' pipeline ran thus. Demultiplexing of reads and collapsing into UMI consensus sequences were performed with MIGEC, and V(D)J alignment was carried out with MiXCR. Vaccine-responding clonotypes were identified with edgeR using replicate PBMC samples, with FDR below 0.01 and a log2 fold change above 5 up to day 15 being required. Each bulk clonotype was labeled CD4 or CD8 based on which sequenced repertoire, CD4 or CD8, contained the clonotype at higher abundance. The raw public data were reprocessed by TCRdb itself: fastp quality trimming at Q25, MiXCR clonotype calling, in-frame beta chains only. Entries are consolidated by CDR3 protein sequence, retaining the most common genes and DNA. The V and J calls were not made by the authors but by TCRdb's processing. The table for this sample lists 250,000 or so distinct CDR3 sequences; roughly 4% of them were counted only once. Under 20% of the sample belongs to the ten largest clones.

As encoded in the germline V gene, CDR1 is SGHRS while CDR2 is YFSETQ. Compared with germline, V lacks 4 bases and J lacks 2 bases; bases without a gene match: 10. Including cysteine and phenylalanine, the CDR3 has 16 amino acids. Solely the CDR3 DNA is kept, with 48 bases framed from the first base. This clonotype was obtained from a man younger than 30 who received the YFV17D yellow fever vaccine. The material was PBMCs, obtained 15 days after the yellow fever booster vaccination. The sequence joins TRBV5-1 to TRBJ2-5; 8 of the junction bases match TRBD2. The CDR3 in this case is CASSPTGGAVQETQYF. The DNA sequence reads TGCGCCAGCAGCCCGACGGGGGGGGCCGTTCAAGAGACCCAGTACTTC.